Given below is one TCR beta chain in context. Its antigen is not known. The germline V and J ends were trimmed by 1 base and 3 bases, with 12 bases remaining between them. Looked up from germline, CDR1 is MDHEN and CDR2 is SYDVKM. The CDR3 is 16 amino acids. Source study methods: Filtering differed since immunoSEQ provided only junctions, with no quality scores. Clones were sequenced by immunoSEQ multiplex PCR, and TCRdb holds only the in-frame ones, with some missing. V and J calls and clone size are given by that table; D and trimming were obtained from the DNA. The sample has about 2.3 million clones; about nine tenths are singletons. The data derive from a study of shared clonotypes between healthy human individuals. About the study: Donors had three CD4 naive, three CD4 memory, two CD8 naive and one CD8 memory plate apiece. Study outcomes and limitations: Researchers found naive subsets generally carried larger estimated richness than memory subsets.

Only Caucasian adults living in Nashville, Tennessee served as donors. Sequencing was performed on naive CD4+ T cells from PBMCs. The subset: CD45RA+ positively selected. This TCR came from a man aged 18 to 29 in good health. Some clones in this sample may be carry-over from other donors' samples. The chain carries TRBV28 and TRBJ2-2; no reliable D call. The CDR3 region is CASSLFGMWDTGELFF. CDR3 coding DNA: TGTGCCAGCAGTTTATTTGGGATGTGGGACACCGGGGAGCTGTTTTTT.